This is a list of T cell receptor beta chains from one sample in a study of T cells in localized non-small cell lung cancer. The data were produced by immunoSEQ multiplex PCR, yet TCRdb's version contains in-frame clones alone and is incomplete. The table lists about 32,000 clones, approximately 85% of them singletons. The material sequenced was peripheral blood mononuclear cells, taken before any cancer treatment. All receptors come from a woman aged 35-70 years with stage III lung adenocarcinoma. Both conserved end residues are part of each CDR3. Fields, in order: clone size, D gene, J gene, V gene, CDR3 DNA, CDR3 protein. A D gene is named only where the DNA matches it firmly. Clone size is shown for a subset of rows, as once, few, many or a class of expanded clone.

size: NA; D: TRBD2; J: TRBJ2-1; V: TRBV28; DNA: TGTGCCAGCAGTGTAGCGGGAGGGCAGGTAAATGAGCAGTTCTTC; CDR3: CASSVAGGQVNEQFF
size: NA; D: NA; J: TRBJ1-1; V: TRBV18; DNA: TGTGCCAGCTCACGTCTGGGGAGGGACACTGAAGCTTTCTTT; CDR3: CASSRLGRDTEAFF
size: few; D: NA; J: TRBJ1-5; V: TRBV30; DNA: TGTGCCTGGAGTGACGGCATAAGGGCTCAGCCCCAGCATTTT; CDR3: CAWSDGIRAQPQHF
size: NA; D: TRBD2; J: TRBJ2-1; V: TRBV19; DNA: TGTGCCAGTAATTGGCGGGAGGGGGGTGCCGAGCAGTTCTTC; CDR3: CASNWREGGAEQFF
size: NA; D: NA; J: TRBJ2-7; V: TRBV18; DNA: TGTGCCAGCTCACCACAAGTGGGGGTCTCCTACGAGCAGTACTTC; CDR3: CASSPQVGVSYEQYF
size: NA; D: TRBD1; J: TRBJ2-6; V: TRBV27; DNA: TGTGCCAGCAGTAACAGGGGTTCTGGGGCCAACGTCCTGACTTTC; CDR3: CASSNRGSGANVLTF
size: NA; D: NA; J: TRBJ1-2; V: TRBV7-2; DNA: TGTGCCAGCAGCATACAGGGTACCAACTATGGCTACACCTTC; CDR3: CASSIQGTNYGYTF
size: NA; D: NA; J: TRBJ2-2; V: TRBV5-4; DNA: TGTGCCAGCAGCGAAGGTCTCGCGAACACCGGGGAGCTGTTTTTT; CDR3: CASSEGLANTGELFF
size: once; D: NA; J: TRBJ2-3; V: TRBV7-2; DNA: TGTGCCAGCAGCTTAGGCTTAGGGGAGGGCACAGATACGCAGTATTTT; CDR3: CASSLGLGEGTDTQYF
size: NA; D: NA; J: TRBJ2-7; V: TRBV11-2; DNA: TGTGCCAGCAGCCCTTCCGCAGGGACCTACGAGCAGTACTTC; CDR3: CASSPSAGTYEQYF
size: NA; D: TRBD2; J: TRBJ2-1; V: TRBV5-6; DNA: TGTGCCAGCAGCTTCCGCGCGGGAGTGAATGAGCAGTTCTTC; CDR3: CASSFRAGVNEQFF
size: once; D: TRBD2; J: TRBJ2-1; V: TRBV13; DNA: TGTGCCAGCAGCGCCTCCACTCCGGGACTAGCGGACACCTCCTACAATGAGCAGTTCTTC; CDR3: CASSASTPGLADTSYNEQFF
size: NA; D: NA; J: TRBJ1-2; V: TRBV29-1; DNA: TGCAGCGTTGGCGGTGGGCACTATGACTACACCTTC; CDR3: CSVGGGHYDYTF
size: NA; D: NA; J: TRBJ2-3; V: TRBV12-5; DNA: TGTGCTAGTGGCATAGGGGATACGCAGTATTTT; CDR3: CASGIGDTQYF
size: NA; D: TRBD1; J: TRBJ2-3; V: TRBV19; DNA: TGTGCCAGTAGCAGTCCGGACAGGGGGTCCCCCGATACGCAGTATTTT; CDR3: CASSSPDRGSPDTQYF
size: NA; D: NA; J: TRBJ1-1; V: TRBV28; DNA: TGTGCCAGCAGTTTAAGGCAGATGAACACTGAAGCTTTCTTT; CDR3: CASSLRQMNTEAFF
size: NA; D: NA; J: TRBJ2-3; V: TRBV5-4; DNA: TGTGCCAGCAGCTTCGGAGGGCCGGGAGTCGATACGCAGTATTTT; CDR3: CASSFGGPGVDTQYF
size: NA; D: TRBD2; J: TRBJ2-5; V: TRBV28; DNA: TGTGCCAGCAGCCCAGCGGGAGCCGAGACCCAGTACTTC; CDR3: CASSPAGAETQYF
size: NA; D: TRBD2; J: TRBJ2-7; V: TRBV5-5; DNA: TGTGCCAGCAGCCCCGGGACTAGCGTCTACGAGCAGTACTTC; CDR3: CASSPGTSVYEQYF
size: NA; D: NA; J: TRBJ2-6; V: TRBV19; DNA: TGTGCCACTGGAGGGCCTGGGGCCAACGTCCTGACTTTC; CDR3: CATGGPGANVLTF
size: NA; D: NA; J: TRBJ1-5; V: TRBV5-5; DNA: TGTGCCAGCAGCCGTGAGTCGGGTCGCAATCAGCCCCAGCATTTT; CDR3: CASSRESGRNQPQHF
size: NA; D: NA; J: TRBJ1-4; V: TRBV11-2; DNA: TGTGCCAGCAGCTTAGTCGGGGGGGCGGCTAATGAAAAACTGTTTTTT; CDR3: CASSLVGGAANEKLFF